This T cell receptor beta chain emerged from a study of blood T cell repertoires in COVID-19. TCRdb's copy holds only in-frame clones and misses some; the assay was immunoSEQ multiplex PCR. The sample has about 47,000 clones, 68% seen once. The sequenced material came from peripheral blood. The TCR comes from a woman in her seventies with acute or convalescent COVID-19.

The CDR3 spells CASSLRRDGANVLTF. The CDR3 bases are TGCGCCAGCAGCTTGCGACGGGATGGGGCCAACGTCCTGACTTTC. The genes are TRBV5-1 and TRBJ2-6, with D perhaps matching TRBD2 (5 bases). The CDR3 loop spans 15 amino acids. V was clipped by 1 base and J by 3 bases, with 8 bases between them. Germline values: CDR1 SGHRS, CDR2 YFSETQ.